A single sample gave rise to the 21 T cell receptor beta chains below, sequenced in a study of T cell changes during pregnancy in multiple sclerosis. The data were produced by immunoSEQ multiplex PCR, yet TCRdb's version contains in-frame clones alone and is incomplete. The sample carries around 100,000 clones, 92% recorded once. The sample consisted of peripheral blood, taken after pregnancy. Receptor source: a female donor with multiple sclerosis, enrolled in a pregnancy study.

The chain carries TRBV7-6 and TRBJ2-7, with D perhaps TRBD2 (5 bases). The CDR3 sequence is 14 residues long. Germline CDR1 is SGHVS and CDR2 is FNYEAQ. The V gene lost 1 base and the J gene lost 6 bases, with 13 bases spanning the gap. CDR3 sequence reads: CASSLGSGIGEQYF. The CDR3 DNA follows: TGTGCCAGCAGCTTAGGGTCCGGGATCGGCGAGCAGTACTTC.

The chain links TRBV7-9 to TRBJ2-2, with 10 bases fitting TRBD2. The V and J ends lost 5 bases and 7 bases, in that order; junction bases with no gene match: 10. Per the germline V gene, CDR1 is SEHNR and CDR2 is FQNEAQ (reference sequence). The CDR3 contains 16 residues. In nucleotides, the CDR3 is TGTGCCAGCAGCCCCCTTTCTAGCGGGGGTGTCGGGGAGCTGTTTTTT. This translates into CASSPLSSGGVGELFF.

The chain links TRBV5-8 to TRBJ2-7, with TRBD1 matching over 7 bases. Per germline, CDR1 SGHTS and CDR2 YDEGEE. The CDR3 runs to 13 residues. V was pared by 0 bases and J by 6 bases, with 3 bases of the junction left unmatched. The CDR3 DNA sequence: TGTGCCAGCAGCTTGGGAGGGGGCCGCGAGCAGTACTTC. Amino acids: CASSLGGGREQYF.

This chain connects TRBV9 to TRBJ2-1; no firm D call. Germline V CDR1 and CDR2: SGDLS, YYNGEE. The germline V and J ends were trimmed by 1 base and 4 bases, with 6 bases remaining between them. There are 13 residues in the CDR3. The CDR3 is CASSVTGYNEQFF. CDR3 in DNA: TGTGCCAGCAGCGTAACGGGTTACAATGAGCAGTTCTTC.

The chain links TRBV7-9 to TRBJ2-7; 9 bases are shared with TRBD1. This CDR3 contains 13 residues. Germline assignment: CDR1 SEHNR and CDR2 FQNEAQ (reference sequence). Trimming took 4 bases from V and 5 from J; bases not matched to a gene: 3. CDR3: CASSWTGVDEQYF. DNA of the CDR3: TGTGCCAGCAGCTGGACAGGGGTAGACGAGCAGTACTTC.

This rearrangement joins TRBV6-5 to TRBJ2-3; 9 positions agree with TRBD2. There are 14 residues in the CDR3. Germline V gene lookup returns CDR1 MNHEY and CDR2 SVGAGI. The V gene end was trimmed by 7 bases and the J gene end by 4 bases; junction bases not matched to a gene: 6. DNA for the CDR3: TGTGCCAGCATTCCAGCGGGAGGTTCAGATACGCAGTATTTT. Amino acids: CASIPAGGSDTQYF.

The V gene is TRBV6-5, the J gene TRBJ2-7, with D possibly TRBD1 on 6 matching bases. V lost 6 bases to trimming and J lost 3 bases, with 15 bases between them. In germline, CDR1 is MNHEY, CDR2 SVGAGI. The CDR3 is made up of 14 amino acids. The CDR3 DNA sequence: TGTGCCAGCAGAGAACAGGGAGAGGTCTACGAGCAGTACTTC. It codes for CASREQGEVYEQYF.

This chain uses TRBV7-2 with TRBJ1-2; D gene uncertain. The CDR3 totals 16 residues. The germline V gene has CDR1 SGHTA and CDR2 FQGNSA. The ends were cut back, 1 base at V and 3 bases at J, with 15 bases in the middle. CDR3 residues: CASSLDAARWHYGYTF. The CDR3 coding sequence is TGTGCCAGCAGCTTAGATGCCGCCAGATGGCACTATGGCTACACCTTC.

This sequence joins TRBV2 and TRBJ2-1, with 7 bases fitting TRBD1. The length of the CDR3 is 20 residues. The trim removed 0 bases at V and 0 bases at J, leaving 14 bases unmatched. Germline CDR1 and CDR2: SNHLY and FYNNEI. The CDR3 reads CASSEALRGRSASSYNEQFF. CDR3 nucleotides: TGTGCCAGCAGTGAAGCTCTTAGGGGGCGAAGCGCTAGCTCCTACAATGAGCAGTTCTTC.

V usage is TRBV25-1 and J usage is TRBJ2-1; 9 bases are a match to TRBD2. CDR3 length: 14 amino acids. Losses at the gene ends were 4 bases for V and 4 bases for J; bases not matched to a gene: 2. Germline assignment: CDR1 MGHDK and CDR2 SYGVNS. CDR3 sequence: CASSGAGGYNEQFF. CDR3 nucleotides: TGTGCCAGCAGTGGAGCGGGGGGATACAATGAGCAGTTCTTC. Combining the CDR3 with reference TRBV25-1 and TRBJ2-1 gives the whole variable domain EADIYQTPRYLVIGTGKKITLECSQTMGHDKMYWYQQDPGMELHLIHYSYGVNSTEKGDLSSESTVSRIRTEHFPLTLESARPSHTSQYLCASSGAGGYNEQFFGPGTRLTVL.

This clone was detected once. CDR3 nucleotide sequence: TGTGCCAGCAAAACAGCGAGGGGGTCCGGGGAGCTGTTTTTT. This encodes CASKTARGSGELFF. The chain uses TRBV6-5 and TRBJ2-2, with D possibly TRBD1 on 6 matching bases. The V gene's germline CDR1 is MNHEY and CDR2 SVGAGI. The germline V and J ends were trimmed by 7 bases and 6 bases, with 15 bases remaining between them. CDR3 length: 14 residues.

Notes on this clone: Other DNA sequences of this sample code for an identical CDR3. The V and J genes are TRBV5-1 and TRBJ2-7, with 8 bases fitting TRBD2. The CDR3 is 14 amino acids. CDR1 and CDR2 (germline): SGHRS, YFSETQ. Losses at the gene ends were 2 bases for V and 3 bases for J; bases not matched to a gene: 4. The CDR3 here is CASSLSGRSYEQYF. DNA for the CDR3: TGCGCCAGCAGCTTAAGCGGGAGAAGCTACGAGCAGTACTTC. Filled out from reference TRBV5-1 and TRBJ2-7, the complete variable domain reads KAGVTQTPRYLIKTRGQQVTLSCSPISGHRSVSWYQQTPGQGLQFLFEYFSETQRNKGNFPGRFSGRQFSNSRSEMNVSTLELGDSALYLCASSLSGRSYEQYFGPGTRLTVT.

This clone was seen just once. The genes are TRBV7-9 and TRBJ2-1, with 9 bases matching TRBD2. Germline CDR1 is SEHNR and CDR2 is FQNEAQ (reference sequence). With 4 bases clipped from V and 3 bases from J, the junction kept 10 bases outside the gene matches. The CDR3 loop spans 17 amino acids. The CDR3 nucleotides are TGTGCCAGCAGCTCCTTTAAAGCGGGAGGAAGCTACAATGAGCAGTTCTTC. It is translated as CASSSFKAGGSYNEQFF. Combining the CDR3 with reference TRBV7-9 and TRBJ2-1 gives the whole variable domain DTGVSQNPRHKITKRGQNVTFRCDPISEHNRLYWYRQTLGQGPEFLTYFQNEAQLEKSRLLSDRFSAERPKGSFSTLEIQRTEQGDSAMYLCASSSFKAGGSYNEQFFGPGTRLTVL.

V is TRBV5-6 and J is TRBJ2-7; 9 nucleotides align to TRBD2. The CDR3 has 15 amino acids. In germline, CDR1 is SGHDT, CDR2 YYEEEE. J lost 2 bases, V lost 0 bases, and 3 bases had no gene match. The CDR3 DNA reads as TGTGCCAGCAGCTTGGCCCTAGCGGGGACCTACGAGCAGTACTTC. It specifies CASSLALAGTYEQYF.

This clone was observed a single time. The gene calls are TRBV15 and TRBJ2-7; 8 nucleotides align to TRBD1. J gave up 6 bases and V 3 bases, and 10 bases lay outside the gene matches. Germline CDR1 is LNHNV and CDR2 is YYDKDF (reference sequence). The CDR3 is 15 amino acids. The CDR3 sequence is CATSSGQGGSVEQYF. The CDR3, as DNA: TGTGCCACCAGCAGTGGACAGGGTGGGTCGGTCGAGCAGTACTTC.

The chain couples TRBV5-4 to TRBJ2-5; the D is unclear. V was clipped by 0 bases and J by 4 bases, with 10 bases between them. This CDR3 has 14 amino acids. CDR1 is SGHNT, CDR2 YYREEE, per germline (reference sequence). CDR3 protein: CASSLGGFGETQYF. The CDR3 DNA follows: TGTGCCAGCAGCTTGGGCGGATTTGGAGAGACCCAGTACTTC.

This clone was seen more than once but under ten times. The genes are TRBV10-3 and TRBJ1-1, with D perhaps matching TRBD1 (5 bases). The CDR3 is made up of 12 amino acids. Trimming stripped 10 bases from V and 3 bases from J, with 12 bases between. CDR1 and CDR2 from the germline V gene are ENHRY and SYGVKD. CDR3: CATAGGDTEAFF. The CDR3 DNA follows: TGTGCCACGGCGGGAGGGGACACTGAAGCTTTCTTT.

This clone was seen just once. This rearrangement joins TRBV6-1 to TRBJ1-6, with D unclear. Germline loops: CDR1 MNHNS, CDR2 SASEGT. The CDR3 totals 13 residues. V shed 7 bases and J shed 7 bases, with 11 bases lying between them. CDR3 sequence: CASTGGGNSPLHF. The CDR3, as DNA: TGTGCCAGCACTGGCGGAGGGAATTCACCCCTCCACTTT.

This clone was seen only a few times. CDR3 region: CASSQGASPLHF. CDR3 in DNA: TGCGCCAGCAGCCAAGGAGCTTCACCCCTCCACTTT. V and J are TRBV4-1 and TRBJ1-6; D is uncertain. Trimming took off 1 base at V and 9 bases at J, with 4 bases between the two ends. CDR3 length equals 12 residues. CDR1 and CDR2 from the germline V gene are MGHRA and YSYEKL.

V is TRBV7-2 and J is TRBJ2-2; TRBD1 is a possible D gene (5 bases). Germline-derived CDR1 and CDR2 are SGHTA and FQGNSA. This CDR3 is built from 15 residues. The V and J ends lost 3 bases and 9 bases respectively, with 17 bases between them. The CDR3 sequence: CASSFPQGSSRELFF. The CDR3 coding sequence is TGTGCCAGCAGCTTTCCGCAGGGTTCAAGCCGGGAGCTGTTTTTT. Complete variable domain (other parts from reference TRBV7-2 and TRBJ2-2): GAGVSQSPSNKVTEKGKDVELRCDPISGHTALYWYRQSLGQGLEFLIYFQGNSAPDKSGLPSDRFSAERTGGSVSTLTIQRTQQEDSAVYLCASSFPQGSSRELFFGEGSRLTVL.

This clone was recorded once. This chain connects TRBV7-2 to TRBJ2-3, with TRBD2 identical over 8 bases. The length of the CDR3 is 14 residues. Germline V gene sequence: CDR1 SGHTA, CDR2 FQGNSA. V trimming: 3 bases; J trimming: 4 bases; junction bases outside the gene matches: 3. The CDR3 DNA sequence: TGTGCCAGCAGCTTCCTGGGACTAGCAGATACGCAGTATTTT. Its protein is CASSFLGLADTQYF.